These 8 T cell receptor beta chains originate from one sample sequenced in a study of CD8 T cells in ankylosing spondylitis. Overall study results and limits: It appeared that ankylosing spondylitis blood was characterized by a TCR beta motif of about eight highly homologous variants.

A single record per CDR3 protein comes from TCRdb applying MiXCR to the 5' RACE reads. The sample lists fewer than 500,000 distinct CDR3 sequences; around 22% were seen once. These receptors lack a known antigen. Sequencing used blood, either unsorted or a sorted T cell fraction (not recorded which). These TCRs come from a male donor with ankylosing spondylitis.

This clonotype has more than one count but fewer than ten. The CDR3 region is CSPWAPGANVLTF. The CDR3, as DNA: TGCAGTCCCTGGGCACCTGGGGCCAACGTCCTGACTTTC. This sequence joins TRBV20-1 and TRBJ2-6; no definite D call. V was cut by 8 bases and J by 2 bases, with 10 bases left in between. CDR3 length: 13 residues. CDR1 is DFQATT and CDR2 is SNEGSKA in the germline V gene (reference sequence).

The V and J genes are TRBV5-6 and TRBJ2-4; D uncertain. The CDR3 runs to 14 residues. Trimming pared 0 bases from V and 0 bases from J, leaving 4 bases between. Germline CDR1 and CDR2: SGHDT and YYEEEE. This CDR3 is CASSLAAAKNIQYF. For the CDR3, the DNA is TGTGCCAGCAGCTTGGCGGCAGCCAAAAACATTCAGTACTTC.

The V gene is TRBV6-6, the J gene TRBJ1-1; 8 bases align to TRBD1. Per the germline V gene, CDR1 is MNHNY and CDR2 is SVGAGI (reference sequence). The trim removed 2 bases at V and 4 bases at J, leaving 9 bases unmatched. There are 16 residues in the CDR3. The DNA for the CDR3 is TGTGCCAGCAGTTACACCCGACAGGGGTTGGGCACTGAAGCTTTCTTT. Translated: CASSYTRQGLGTEAFF.

The J gene is TRBJ2-3, the V gene TRBV11-2, with 14 bases aligning to TRBD2. J lost 5 bases, V lost 5 bases, and 9 bases had no gene match. This CDR3 contains 17 residues. Germline V gene data show CDR1 as SGHAT and CDR2 as FQNNGV. CDR3 in DNA: TGTGCCAGCAGCAAAAATGGACTAGCGGGAGGTGGAGATACGCAGTATTTT. Encoded protein: CASSKNGLAGGGDTQYF.

This chain uses TRBV20-1 with TRBJ1-4, with a tentative D call TRBD1 (6 bases). The ends were cut back, 2 bases at V and 7 bases at J, with 14 bases in the middle. Germline CDR1 and CDR2: DFQATT and SNEGSKA (reference sequence). CDR3 length: 14 amino acids. The CDR3 reads CSARLTGRIEKLFF. CDR3 sequence (DNA): TGCAGTGCTAGACTAACAGGGCGTATTGAAAAACTGTTTTTT.

This clonotype occurred a few times. The chain's CDR3 is CASSVGTSGKQETQYF. In nucleotides, the CDR3 is TGTGCCAGCAGCGTGGGGACTAGCGGGAAACAAGAGACCCAGTACTTC. The rearrangement links TRBV9 to TRBJ2-5; 13 positions agree with TRBD2. The CDR3 sequence is 16 residues long. Germline V gene lookup returns CDR1 SGDLS and CDR2 YYNGEE. The J segment lost 2 bases and the V segment lost 2 bases, leaving 3 bases of the junction unmatched.

The chain carries TRBV6-1 and TRBJ2-7; D is perhaps TRBD2 (6 bases). Germline CDR1 and CDR2: MNHNS and SASEGT. The CDR3 contains 15 residues. V shed 7 bases and J shed 4 bases, with 20 bases lying between them. CDR3: CASNPTGTSGYEQYF. In DNA form, the CDR3 reads TGTGCCAGCAATCCGACCGGGACTTCGGGTTACGAGCAGTACTTC.

V and J are TRBV12-3 or TRBV12-4 and TRBJ1-3; D is undetermined. Trimming removed 3 bases at V and 8 bases at J, with 17 bases between. The CDR3 extends over 15 amino acids. The chain's CDR3 is CASSFGSFSGDTIYF. The CDR3 region has the DNA TGTGCCAGCAGTTTCGGCAGCTTCTCTGGGGACACCATATATTTT.